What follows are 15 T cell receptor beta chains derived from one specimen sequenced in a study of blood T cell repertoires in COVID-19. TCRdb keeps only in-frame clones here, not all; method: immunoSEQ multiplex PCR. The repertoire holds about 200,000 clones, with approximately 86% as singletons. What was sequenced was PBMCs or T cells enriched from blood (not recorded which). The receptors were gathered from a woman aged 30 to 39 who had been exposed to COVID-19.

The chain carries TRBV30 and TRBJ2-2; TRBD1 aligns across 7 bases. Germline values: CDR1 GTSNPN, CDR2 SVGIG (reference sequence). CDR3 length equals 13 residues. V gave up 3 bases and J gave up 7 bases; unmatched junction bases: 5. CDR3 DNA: TGTGCCTGGAGAGGGGGCCGCGGCGGGGAGCTGTTTTTT. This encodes CAWRGGRGGELFF.

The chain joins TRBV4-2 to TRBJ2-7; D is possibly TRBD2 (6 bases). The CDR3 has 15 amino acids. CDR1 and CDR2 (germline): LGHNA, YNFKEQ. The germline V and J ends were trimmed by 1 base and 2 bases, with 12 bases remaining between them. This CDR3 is CASSQVERATYEQYF. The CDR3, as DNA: TGTGCCAGCAGCCAAGTAGAGCGGGCGACCTACGAGCAGTACTTC.

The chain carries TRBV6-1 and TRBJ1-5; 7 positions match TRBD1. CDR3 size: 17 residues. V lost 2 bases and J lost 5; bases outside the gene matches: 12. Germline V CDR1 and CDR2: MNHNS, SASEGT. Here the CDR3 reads CASSEIRQGSGDQPQHF. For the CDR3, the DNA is TGTGCCAGCAGTGAAATTCGACAGGGCAGCGGAGATCAGCCCCAGCATTTT.

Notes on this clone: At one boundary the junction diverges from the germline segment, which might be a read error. The CDR3 loop reads CAGSLEQGRNTIYF. The CDR3 coding sequence is TGTGCCGGCAGCTTAGAACAGGGCCGAAACACCATATATTTT. The chain has TRBV7-2 and TRBJ1-3; D possibly corresponds to TRBD1 (6 bases). CDR3 size: 14 residues. The germline CDR1 and CDR2 sequences are SGHTA and FQGNSA.

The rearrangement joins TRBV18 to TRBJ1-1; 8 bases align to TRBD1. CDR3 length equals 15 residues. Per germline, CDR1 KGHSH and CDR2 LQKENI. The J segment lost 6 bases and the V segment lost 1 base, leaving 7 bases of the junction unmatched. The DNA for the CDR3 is TGTGCCAGCTCACCACTGACAGGGGCCGACGCTGAAGCTTTCTTT. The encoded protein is CASSPLTGADAEAFF.

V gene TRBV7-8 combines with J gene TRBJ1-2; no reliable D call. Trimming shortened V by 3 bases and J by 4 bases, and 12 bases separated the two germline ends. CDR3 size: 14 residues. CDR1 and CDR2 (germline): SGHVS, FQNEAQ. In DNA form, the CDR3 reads TGTGCCAGCAGCTTCAGCCAGACACCCTATGGCTACACCTTC. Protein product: CASSFSQTPYGYTF.

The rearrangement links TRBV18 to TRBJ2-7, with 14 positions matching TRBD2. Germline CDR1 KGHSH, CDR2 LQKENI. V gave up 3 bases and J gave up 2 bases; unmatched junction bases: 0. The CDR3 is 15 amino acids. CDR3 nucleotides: TGTGCCAGCTCACCGGGACTAGCGGGGGCCTACGAGCAGTACTTC. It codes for CASSPGLAGAYEQYF.

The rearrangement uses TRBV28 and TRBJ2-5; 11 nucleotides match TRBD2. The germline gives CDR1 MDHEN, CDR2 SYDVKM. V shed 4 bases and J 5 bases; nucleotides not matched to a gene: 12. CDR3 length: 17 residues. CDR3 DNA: TGTGCCAGCAGTTGGGGTTCTAGCGGGGGGAACGGTGAGACCCAGTACTTC. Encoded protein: CASSWGSSGGNGETQYF.

The CDR3 sequence: CAWSGTGLNGYTF. CDR3 bases: TGTGCCTGGAGTGGTACAGGGTTGAATGGCTACACCTTC. The V call is TRBV30, the J call TRBJ1-2; D might be TRBD1 (6 bases). Germline V CDR1 and CDR2: GTSNPN, SVGIG (reference sequence). The V and J ends lost 1 base and 6 bases respectively, with 12 bases between them. The CDR3 has 13 amino acids.

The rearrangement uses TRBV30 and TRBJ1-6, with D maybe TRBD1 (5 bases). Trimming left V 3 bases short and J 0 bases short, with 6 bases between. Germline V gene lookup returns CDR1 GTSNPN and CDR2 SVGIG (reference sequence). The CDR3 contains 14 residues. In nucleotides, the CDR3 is TGTGCCTGGAGGCAGGGCTCCTATAATTCACCCCTCCACTTT. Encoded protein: CAWRQGSYNSPLHF. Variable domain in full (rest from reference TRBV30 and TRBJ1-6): SQTIHQWPATLVQPVGSPLSLECTVEGTSNPNLYWYRQAAGRGLQLLFYSVGIGQISSEVPQNLSASRPQDRQFILSSKKLLLSDSGFYLCAWRQGSYNSPLHFGNGTRLTVT.

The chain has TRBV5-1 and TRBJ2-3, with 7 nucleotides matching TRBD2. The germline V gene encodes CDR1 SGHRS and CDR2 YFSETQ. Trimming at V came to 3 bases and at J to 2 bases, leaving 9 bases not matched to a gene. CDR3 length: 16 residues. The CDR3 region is CASSSDTLAATDTQYF. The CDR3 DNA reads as TGCGCCAGCAGCTCGGACACTCTAGCGGCCACAGATACGCAGTATTTT.

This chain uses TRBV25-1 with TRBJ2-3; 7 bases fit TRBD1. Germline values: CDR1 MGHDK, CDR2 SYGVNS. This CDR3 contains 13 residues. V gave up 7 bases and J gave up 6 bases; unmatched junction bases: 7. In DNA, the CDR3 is TGTGCCAGCACACAGGGGTTAAGGGATACGCAGTATTTT. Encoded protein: CASTQGLRDTQYF. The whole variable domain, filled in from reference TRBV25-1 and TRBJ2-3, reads EADIYQTPRYLVIGTGKKITLECSQTMGHDKMYWYQQDPGMELHLIHYSYGVNSTEKGDLSSESTVSRIRTEHFPLTLESARPSHTSQYLCASTQGLRDTQYFGPGTRLTVL.

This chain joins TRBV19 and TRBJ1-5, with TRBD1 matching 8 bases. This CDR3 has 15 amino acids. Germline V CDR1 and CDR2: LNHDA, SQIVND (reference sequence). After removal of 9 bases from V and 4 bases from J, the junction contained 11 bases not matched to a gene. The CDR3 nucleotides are TGTGCCAGCAGAAAGGACAGGGTAGGAAATCAGCCCCAGCATTTT. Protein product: CASRKDRVGNQPQHF.

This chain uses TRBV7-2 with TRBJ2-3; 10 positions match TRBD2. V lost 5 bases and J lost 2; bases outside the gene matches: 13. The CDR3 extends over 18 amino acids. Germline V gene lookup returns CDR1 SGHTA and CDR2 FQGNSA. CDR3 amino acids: CASSVGWSGGDFTDTQYF. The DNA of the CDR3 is TGTGCCAGCAGCGTAGGATGGAGCGGGGGGGATTTCACAGATACGCAGTATTTT.

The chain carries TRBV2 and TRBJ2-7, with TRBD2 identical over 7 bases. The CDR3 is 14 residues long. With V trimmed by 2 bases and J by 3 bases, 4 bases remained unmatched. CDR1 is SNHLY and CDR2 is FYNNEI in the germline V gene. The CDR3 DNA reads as TGTGCCAGCAGTGAACCACGGGGGGACTACGAGCAGTACTTC. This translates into CASSEPRGDYEQYF.